These 29 T cell receptor beta chains share one sample of origin, sequenced in a study of T-cell reconstitution after alpha-beta-depleted transplantation in children. TCRbeta library preparation incorporated unique molecular identifiers. TCRdb passed the PCR reads through MiXCR, listing each CDR3 protein once. This table has hundreds of thousands of distinct CDR3 sequences, around 15% appearing once. Specimen: PBMCs, mostly from graft donor cells, collected 360 days after TCRalphabeta/CD19-depleted stem cell transplant. These receptors all come from a male patient under 10 years old who had a stem cell transplant for acute lymphoblastic leukemia, so the T cells may come from the graft donor.

This clonotype showed up just a few times. The chain carries TRBV7-2 and TRBJ2-2; D remains unclear. Germline-derived CDR1 and CDR2 are SGHTA and FQGNSA. The CDR3 runs 14 residues. V shed 5 bases and J shed 5 bases, with 12 bases lying between them. The CDR3 here is CASSLLIGTGELFF. CDR3 bases: TGTGCCAGCAGCCTACTAATAGGGACCGGGGAGCTGTTTTTT. Full variable domain (rest looked up from reference TRBV7-2 and TRBJ2-2): GAGVSQSPSNKVTEKGKDVELRCDPISGHTALYWYRQSLGQGLEFLIYFQGNSAPDKSGLPSDRFSAERTGGSVSTLTIQRTQQEDSAVYLCASSLLIGTGELFFGEGSRLTVL.

This clonotype appeared a single time. The rearrangement links TRBV20-1 to TRBJ1-5; D unresolved. The CDR3 consists of 10 residues. The germline CDR1 and CDR2 sequences are DFQATT and SNEGSKA (reference sequence). V was clipped by 6 bases and J by 11 bases, with 11 bases between them. The CDR3 bases are TGCAGTGCCGGCCCTCGTGCCCAGCATTTT. Encoded protein: CSAGPRAQHF.

The chain joins TRBV6-5 to TRBJ2-3; a possible D gene is TRBD2 (6 bases). CDR1 is MNHEY, CDR2 SVGAGI, per germline. The CDR3 covers 17 residues. Trimming removed 2 bases at V and 0 bases at J, with 15 bases between. In DNA form, the CDR3 reads TGTGCCAGCAGTTACGGCCGAGGCGGGACTAGCACAGATACGCAGTATTTT. Encoded protein: CASSYGRGGTSTDTQYF.

This clonotype has only a few counts. The rearrangement joins TRBV4-2 to TRBJ2-3; D not certain. The CDR3 has 14 amino acids. Germline V CDR1 and CDR2: LGHNA, YNFKEQ. V lost 4 bases, J lost 6 bases, and 14 bases lay in between. This CDR3 is CASSPREGVDTQYF. The CDR3 nucleotides are TGTGCCAGCAGCCCTAGAGAAGGTGTGGATACGCAGTATTTT.

This sequence joins TRBV14 and TRBJ2-1, with D possibly matching TRBD2 (5 bases). The germline V and J ends were trimmed by 0 bases and 10 bases, with 7 bases remaining between them. CDR3 length equals 12 residues. CDR1 is SGHDN and CDR2 is FVKESK in the germline V gene. The CDR3 region has the DNA TGTGCCAGCAGCCAAGATAGCGAAGAGCAGTTCTTC. It translates to CASSQDSEEQFF.

This chain connects TRBV4-1 to TRBJ2-1, with D unclear. CDR3 length equals 14 residues. Germline V gene sequence: CDR1 MGHRA, CDR2 YSYEKL. Trimming left V 0 bases short and J 6 bases short, with 9 bases between. The DNA for the CDR3 is TGCGCCAGCAGCCAAGATTGGCGTCCCAATGAGCAGTTCTTC. It translates to CASSQDWRPNEQFF.

The chain joins TRBV12-3 or TRBV12-4 to TRBJ2-1; D ambiguous. This CDR3 contains 14 residues. Trimming took 3 bases from V and 4 from J, leaving 10 bases between them. In nucleotides, the CDR3 is TGTGCCAGCAGTTTTCGAACAGTATACAATGAGCAGTTCTTC. This sequence encodes CASSFRTVYNEQFF.

J is TRBJ2-1 and V is TRBV4-1, with TRBD1 as a possible D gene (5 bases). This CDR3 is 14 amino acids long. The germline V gene has CDR1 MGHRA and CDR2 YSYEKL. Trimming took 6 bases from V and 4 from J, leaving 13 bases between them. The CDR3 DNA is TGCGCCAGCAGTCTATTAGACAGATACAATGAGCAGTTCTTC. Amino acids: CASSLLDRYNEQFF.

The V and J genes are TRBV19 and TRBJ1-1; the D is unclear. The germline gives CDR1 LNHDA, CDR2 SQIVND (reference sequence). Trimming took 7 bases from V and 3 from J, leaving 12 bases between them. The CDR3 spans 13 residues. The CDR3, as DNA: TGTGCCAGTAACGACCGTGGGCACACTGAAGCTTTCTTT. It encodes CASNDRGHTEAFF.

The gene calls are TRBV28 and TRBJ2-5; 7 bases line up with TRBD1. J lost 7 bases, V lost 2 bases, and 4 bases had no gene match. CDR3 length equals 13 residues. Germline-derived CDR1 and CDR2 are MDHEN and SYDVKM. CDR3 DNA sequence: TGTGCCAGCAGTTTAAGGGGGCCTGGGACCCAGTACTTC. Amino acids: CASSLRGPGTQYF.

The gene calls are TRBV5-6 and TRBJ2-7; 10 nucleotides line up with TRBD2. Germline V CDR1 and CDR2: SGHDT, YYEEEE. V gave up 0 bases and J gave up 3 bases; unmatched junction bases: 3. The CDR3 is 15 amino acids. The CDR3 is CASSLGGLALYEQYF. In DNA, the CDR3 is TGTGCCAGCAGCTTGGGGGGACTAGCGCTCTACGAGCAGTACTTC.

The CDR3 reads CSALPSGSTDTQYF. Written as DNA, the CDR3 is TGCAGCGCCTTACCTAGCGGGAGTACAGATACGCAGTATTTT. This chain joins TRBV29-1 and TRBJ2-3, with 10 bases identical to TRBD2. Per germline, CDR1 SQVTM and CDR2 ANQGSEA. CDR3 length equals 14 residues. With 7 bases clipped from V and 3 bases from J, the junction kept 7 bases outside the gene matches.

This clonotype came up many times. The chain links TRBV7-9 to TRBJ2-1, with a tentative D call TRBD2 (6 bases). The CDR3 sequence is 13 residues long. Trimming pared 5 bases from V and 4 bases from J, leaving 9 bases between. Germline V gene sequence: CDR1 SEHNR, CDR2 FQNEAQ (reference sequence). CDR3 bases: TGTGCCAGCAGCACCGGGACTTACAATGAGCAGTTCTTC. Translation gives CASSTGTYNEQFF.

V usage is TRBV19 and J usage is TRBJ1-1, with 8 positions matching TRBD1. V was pared by 6 bases and J by 0 bases, with 9 bases of the junction left unmatched. There are 16 residues in the CDR3. Germline V gene sequence: CDR1 LNHDA, CDR2 SQIVND (reference sequence). CDR3 bases: TGTGCCAGTAGGCTGATTGACAGGGGCATGAACACTGAAGCTTTCTTT. It translates to CASRLIDRGMNTEAFF.

Many counts were recorded for this clonotype. This chain joins TRBV28 and TRBJ1-5; 7 positions agree with TRBD1. CDR1 is MDHEN and CDR2 is SYDVKM in the germline V gene. V lost 5 bases and J lost 5; bases outside the gene matches: 9. The CDR3 is made up of 15 amino acids. CDR3 nucleotides: TGTGCCAGCAGTCCGACGGGTACAGGGGATCAGCCCCAGCATTTT. It encodes CASSPTGTGDQPQHF. The full variable domain, in which reference TRBV28 and TRBJ1-5 provide the parts outside the CDR3, is DVKVTQSSRYLVKRTGEKVFLECVQDMDHENMFWYRQDPGLGLRLIYFSYDVKMKEKGDIPEGYSVSREKKERFSLILESASTNQTSMYLCASSPTGTGDQPQHFGDGTRLSIL.

CDR3 sequence reads: CASMTSGRYNEQFF. The CDR3 DNA reads TGTGCCAGCATGACTAGCGGGAGGTACAATGAGCAGTTCTTC. J is TRBJ2-1 and V is TRBV27; 13 bases line up with TRBD2. The germline V gene has CDR1 MNHEY and CDR2 SMNVEV (reference sequence). The CDR3 runs 14 residues. V lost 7 bases, J lost 4 bases, and 1 base stayed unmatched.

CDR3 residues: CASSFPGIPGYTF. CDR3 bases: TGTGCCAGCAGTTTCCCAGGAATCCCTGGCTACACCTTC. The rearrangement joins TRBV28 to TRBJ1-2; D remains unclear. Trimming took 3 bases from V and 7 from J, leaving 12 bases between them. Per the germline V gene, CDR1 is MDHEN and CDR2 is SYDVKM. The CDR3 is 13 residues long.

This clonotype was seen repeatedly, ten times or more. The chain has TRBV7-2 and TRBJ2-7; possibly TRBD2 for D (5 bases). Trimming took off 0 bases at V and 1 base at J, with 16 bases between the two ends. Germline CDR1 reads SGHTA; CDR2 reads FQGNSA. The CDR3 covers 17 residues. This chain's CDR3 is CASSLAWAAEVSYEQYF. The CDR3 DNA sequence: TGTGCCAGCAGCTTAGCCTGGGCAGCGGAAGTATCCTACGAGCAGTACTTC. The entire variable domain, with the rest obtained from reference TRBV7-2 and TRBJ2-7, is as follows: GAGVSQSPSNKVTEKGKDVELRCDPISGHTALYWYRQSLGQGLEFLIYFQGNSAPDKSGLPSDRFSAERTGGSVSTLTIQRTQQEDSAVYLCASSLAWAAEVSYEQYFGPGTRLTVT.

The chain joins TRBV27 to TRBJ2-1; a weak D match, TRBD1 (6 bases). Germline CDR1 reads MNHEY; CDR2 reads SMNVEV (reference sequence). Trimming stripped 3 bases from V and 0 bases from J, with 21 bases between. The CDR3 has 19 amino acids. CDR3 loop: CASSFEGEKPLSSYNEQFF. The CDR3 DNA sequence: TGTGCCAGCAGTTTTGAGGGGGAGAAACCCCTCAGCTCCTACAATGAGCAGTTCTTC.

The CDR3 loop is CASGQGERQPQHF. As DNA, the CDR3 is TGTGCCAGTGGACAGGGAGAAAGACAGCCCCAGCATTTT. V usage is TRBV7-2 and J usage is TRBJ1-5; TRBD1 matches 8 bases. V shed 9 bases and J 7 bases; nucleotides not matched to a gene: 8. Germline values: CDR1 SGHTA, CDR2 FQGNSA. The CDR3 is 13 residues long.

The chain carries TRBV29-1 and TRBJ1-1; 10 bases map to TRBD1. The CDR3 sequence is 13 residues long. Per germline, CDR1 SQVTM and CDR2 ANQGSEA. The V gene end was trimmed by 6 bases and the J gene end by 3 bases; junction bases not matched to a gene: 4. Here the CDR3 DNA reads TGCAGCGTCGACAGGGGGCCTTACACTGAAGCTTTCTTT. This encodes CSVDRGPYTEAFF.

V usage is TRBV11-2 and J usage is TRBJ2-1, with D perhaps matching TRBD1 (5 bases). This CDR3 has 17 residues. V was trimmed by 2 bases and J by 7 bases, leaving 21 bases between them. The V gene's germline CDR1 is SGHAT and CDR2 FQNNGV. This CDR3 is CASSLLSGPLSLNEQFF. The CDR3 nucleotides read TGTGCCAGCAGCTTACTCTCAGGGCCCCTCAGCTTGAATGAGCAGTTCTTC.

This clonotype was counted only a few times. V gene TRBV6-2 or TRBV6-3 combines with J gene TRBJ2-1; D is ambiguous. The CDR3 extends over 11 amino acids. Germline CDR1 reads MNHEY; CDR2 reads SVGEGT. V was cut by 6 bases and J by 10 bases, with 10 bases left in between. The CDR3 DNA sequence: TGTGCCAGCAGCCGGTCCGAGGAGCAGTTCTTC. This encodes CASSRSEEQFF.

The chain has TRBV20-1 and TRBJ2-7; a weak D match, TRBD2 (7 bases). The V end lost 5 bases, the J end lost 0 bases, and 11 bases lay between the germline ends. This CDR3 has 13 residues. From germline, CDR1 is DFQATT and CDR2 SNEGSKA (reference sequence). The CDR3 nucleotides are TGCAGTGCTCAGGGGACTAACTCCTACGAGCAGTACTTC. Amino acid sequence: CSAQGTNSYEQYF.

This clonotype was counted between two and nine times. The chain is built from TRBV6-6 and TRBJ2-2, with unresolved D. CDR1 is MNHNY and CDR2 is SVGAGI in the germline V gene (reference sequence). V lost 8 bases, J lost 5 bases, and 6 bases lay in between. The CDR3 has 11 residues. In nucleotides, the CDR3 is TGTGCCAGCTTGGAGACCGGGGAGCTGTTTTTT. Amino acids: CASLETGELFF.

This rearrangement joins TRBV5-1 to TRBJ2-7, with D possibly called TRBD1 or TRBD2 (5 bases each). Trimming stripped 0 bases from V and 1 base from J, with 14 bases between. In germline, CDR1 is SGHRS, CDR2 YFSETQ. The length of the CDR3 is 16 residues. DNA for the CDR3: TGCGCCAGCAGCTTGGGCTCCCGGGACGGGTCCTACGAGCAGTACTTC. This gives the protein CASSLGSRDGSYEQYF. Using reference TRBV5-1 and TRBJ2-7 for the parts outside the CDR3, the full variable domain is KAGVTQTPRYLIKTRGQQVTLSCSPISGHRSVSWYQQTPGQGLQFLFEYFSETQRNKGNFPGRFSGRQFSNSRSEMNVSTLELGDSALYLCASSLGSRDGSYEQYFGPGTRLTVT.

The V gene is TRBV7-8, the J gene TRBJ2-3; possible D gene TRBD2, 5 bases. Trimming removed 4 bases at V and 0 bases at J, with 20 bases between. The CDR3 loop spans 18 amino acids. Per germline, CDR1 SGHVS and CDR2 FQNEAQ. CDR3 bases: TGTGCCAGCAGCTCAGAGGGTACTTTGGTCTCTAGCACAGATACGCAGTATTTT. This sequence encodes CASSSEGTLVSSTDTQYF.

This clonotype was counted a few times. This chain connects TRBV7-9 to TRBJ2-2, with D hard to call. The V gene's germline CDR1 is SEHNR and CDR2 FQNEAQ (reference sequence). Trimming stripped 4 bases from V and 0 bases from J, with 6 bases between. The CDR3 runs 14 residues. In DNA form, the CDR3 reads TGTGCCAGCAGCTCGGTCCCGAACACCGGGGAGCTGTTTTTT. This encodes CASSSVPNTGELFF.

The rearrangement links TRBV13 to TRBJ2-3; D remains unclear. CDR3 size: 14 residues. Trimming stripped 2 bases from V and 2 bases from J, with 8 bases between. Per germline, CDR1 PRHDT and CDR2 FYEKMQ (reference sequence). The CDR3 DNA reads as TGTGCCAGCAGCTTAACCCGAAACACAGATACGCAGTATTTT. It translates to CASSLTRNTDTQYF.